This T cell receptor (beta chain) came from a study of blood T cell repertoires in COVID-19. Study at large: PBMCs, B-cell-depleted T cells, or T cells provided the cDNA or gDNA that made up the material.

Method: immunoSEQ multiplex PCR; TCRdb's copy keeps in-frame clones and lacks some. The data contain approximately 490,000 clones, about 85% of them singletons. Sequenced input: PBMCs or T cells enriched from blood (not recorded which). This TCR derives from a woman in her sixties who had recovered from COVID-19.

The DNA for the CDR3 is TGCAGCGTTGGGTTAGGGGTCACCACCGGGGAGCTGTTTTTT. Translated, it gives CSVGLGVTTGELFF. The genes are TRBV29-1 and TRBJ2-2, with D tentatively TRBD1 (5 bases). The germline gives CDR1 SQVTM, CDR2 ANQGSEA. The CDR3 consists of 14 residues. V was clipped by 4 bases and J by 4 bases, with 13 bases between them.